Below are 16 T cell receptor beta chains sequenced from a single sample in a study of blood T cells in healthy people across ages. A second roughly 7 to 12 cycle PCR used barcoded and J-beta primers. TCRdb processed the 5' RACE reads anew with MiXCR; each CDR3 protein has one entry. The table has over 1,300,000 distinct CDR3 sequences, approximately 59% seen once. The specimen was blood. The origin of the receptors is a man younger than 30 in good health.

This chain uses TRBV29-1 with TRBJ1-2; D unresolved. Germline V gene sequence: CDR1 SQVTM, CDR2 ANQGSEA. The V and J ends lost 5 bases and 4 bases respectively, with 14 bases between them. The CDR3 spans 13 residues. This CDR3 reads CSVRFQATYGYTF. CDR3 DNA sequence: TGCAGCGTTCGGTTCCAGGCAACCTATGGCTACACCTTC.

The chain employs TRBV24-1 and TRBJ2-7, with 7 bases that match TRBD2. V was clipped by 2 bases and J by 7 bases; unmatched bases: 13. This CDR3 is built from 16 residues. CDR1 KGHDR and CDR2 SFDVKD come from the germline V gene. CDR3 region: CATSDSTSRAKGEQYF. The CDR3 DNA is TGTGCCACCAGTGATTCGACTAGCAGGGCGAAAGGAGAGCAGTACTTC.

The table lists this clonotype with many counts. This sequence joins TRBV4-3 and TRBJ1-6; D is ambiguous. V was cut by 6 bases and J by 7 bases, with 13 bases left in between. Germline CDR1 and CDR2: LGHNA and YSLEER. The CDR3 length is 14 residues. The CDR3 reads CASSQWERNSPLHF. The CDR3, as DNA: TGCGCCAGCAGTCAATGGGAGAGGAATTCACCCCTCCACTTT.

The chain recombines TRBV4-1 with TRBJ2-7; 8 positions match TRBD2. Germline V gives CDR1 MGHRA, CDR2 YSYEKL. After removal of 4 bases from V and 4 bases from J, the junction contained 9 bases not matched to a gene. This CDR3 region has 15 residues. The CDR3 reads CASSPQGSGGYEQYF. CDR3 nucleotide sequence: TGCGCCAGCAGCCCCCAGGGGAGCGGGGGTTACGAGCAGTACTTC.

Notes on this clonotype: Relative to the germline gene, one junction end is altered; a read error may explain this. The chain joins TRBV12-3 or TRBV12-4 to TRBJ2-1; 9 bases map to TRBD2. CDR3 size: 16 residues. In DNA form, the CDR3 reads TGTGCCAGCAGTCGACCCCGGAAGCGGGAGGACAATGGGCAGTTCTTC. Its protein is CASSRPRKREDNGQFF.

The chain uses TRBV20-1 and TRBJ2-1; D unresolved. The CDR3 contains 12 residues. CDR1 is DFQATT and CDR2 is SNEGSKA in the germline V gene (reference sequence). The V and J ends lost 0 bases and 10 bases respectively, with 10 bases between them. Written as DNA, the CDR3 is TGCAGTGCTAGAGAAGGTCCTAGGGAGCAGTTCTTC. The encoded protein is CSAREGPREQFF.

The chain couples TRBV5-1 to TRBJ2-7; possible D gene TRBD1, 6 bases. Trimming pared 1 base from V and 2 bases from J, leaving 10 bases between. Germline V lookup: CDR1 SGHRS, CDR2 YFSETQ. The CDR3 length is 14 residues. The chain's CDR3 is CASSLMQGTYEQYF. The CDR3 DNA reads TGCGCCAGCAGCTTGATGCAGGGGACCTACGAGCAGTACTTC.

The rearrangement links TRBV6-5 to TRBJ1-1; 7 bases match TRBD1. Trimming took 0 bases from V and 6 from J; bases not matched to a gene: 1. This CDR3 has 13 residues. The V gene's germline CDR1 is MNHEY and CDR2 SVGAGI. The CDR3 protein is CASSYSGTAEAFF. The CDR3 coding sequence is TGTGCCAGCAGTTACTCGGGGACAGCTGAAGCTTTCTTT.

Only a few counts were recorded for this clonotype. The chain uses TRBV15 and TRBJ2-7; no firm D call. Trimming shortened V by 0 bases and J by 7 bases, and 7 bases separated the two germline ends. This CDR3 is 12 amino acids long. Per germline, CDR1 LNHNV and CDR2 YYDKDF (reference sequence). Written as DNA, the CDR3 is TGTGCCACCAGCAGAGATCCTTGGGAGCAGTACTTC. This codes for CATSRDPWEQYF.

This clonotype was seen a few times. The rearrangement links TRBV3-1 to TRBJ1-6; no clear D. The CDR3 runs 16 residues. Germline CDR1 reads LGHDT; CDR2 reads YNNKEL (reference sequence). Trimming took 0 bases from V and 4 from J, leaving 10 bases between them. The CDR3 DNA sequence: TGTGCCAGCAGCCAAGATGTGTTGGAATATAATTCACCCCTCCACTTT. This translates into CASSQDVLEYNSPLHF.

The rearrangement joins TRBV27 to TRBJ2-1, with no clear D. Germline V gives CDR1 MNHEY, CDR2 SMNVEV (reference sequence). Deletions cut 9 bases from V and 1 base from J, with 10 bases between. CDR3 size: 13 residues. In nucleotides, the CDR3 is TGTGCCAGGGGAAGGAGATCCTACAATGAGCAGTTCTTC. Amino acids: CARGRRSYNEQFF.

This clonotype was seen just once. V gene TRBV12-3 or TRBV12-4 combines with J gene TRBJ1-2; 9 bases line up with TRBD1. The V and J ends lost 3 bases and 2 bases, in that order; junction bases with no gene match: 4. The CDR3 is 15 residues long. CDR3 DNA sequence: TGTGCCAGCAGTTTTGGACAGGGGAAAAACTATGGCTACACCTTC. Its protein product is CASSFGQGKNYGYTF.

The chain uses TRBV28 and TRBJ1-2, with TRBD1 as a possible D gene (5 bases). Trimming left V 4 bases short and J 2 bases short, with 8 bases between. This CDR3 has 13 residues. Looked up from germline, CDR1 is MDHEN and CDR2 is SYDVKM. CDR3 in amino acids: CASSWRGNYGYTF. DNA for the CDR3: TGTGCCAGCAGTTGGAGGGGAAACTATGGCTACACCTTC.

This clonotype was seen more than once but under ten times. The chain joins TRBV27 to TRBJ2-1; TRBD1 matches at 8 bases. Germline V gives CDR1 MNHEY, CDR2 SMNVEV (reference sequence). The ends lost 2 bases at V and 7 bases at J; junction bases unmatched: 4. The CDR3 is 14 amino acids. The CDR3 here is CASSLIGQGNEQFF. Here the CDR3 DNA reads TGTGCCAGCAGTTTAATAGGACAGGGAAATGAGCAGTTCTTC.

V usage is TRBV10-3 and J usage is TRBJ2-7; no definite D call. The CDR3 has 15 amino acids. The germline V gene has CDR1 ENHRY and CDR2 SYGVKD. V lost 3 bases to trimming and J lost 4 bases, with 16 bases between them. The CDR3, as DNA: TGTGCCATCAGTGATGGTACGCTCACACTATACGAGCAGTACTTC. Its translation: CAISDGTLTLYEQYF.

This clonotype has more than one count but fewer than ten. V is TRBV4-1 and J is TRBJ2-7; D is possibly TRBD1 (6 bases). This CDR3 region has 15 residues. V was trimmed by 2 bases and J by 5 bases, leaving 16 bases between them. Germline CDR1 and CDR2: MGHRA and YSYEKL. CDR3 amino acids: CASSQPGQGTHEQYF. CDR3 bases: TGCGCCAGCAGCCAACCCGGCCAGGGGACGCACGAGCAGTACTTC.